Shown below are 27 T cell receptor beta chains from a single sample sequenced in a study of T-cell memory formation after mild COVID-19. TCRdb recomputed calls from the 5' RACE reads with MiXCR, one row per CDR3 protein. The table shows 550,000 to 700,000 distinct CDR3 sequences, with 17% occurring only once. The sequenced material came from PBMCs or a T cell subset sorted from them (not recorded which). The receptors were sampled from an adult woman who had mild COVID-19 (a few samples of this study predate the infection). Cell type and time point are not known.

The chain recombines TRBV3-1 with TRBJ2-3; D unresolved. The CDR3 covers 12 residues. The germline CDR1 and CDR2 sequences are LGHDT and YNNKEL (reference sequence). Trimming took off 4 bases at V and 10 bases at J, with 12 bases between the two ends. CDR3 region: CASSLKSWAQYF. CDR3 in DNA: TGTGCCAGCAGCCTCAAAAGCTGGGCGCAGTATTTT.

This clonotype occurred a few times. The chain recombines TRBV4-2 with TRBJ1-4, with D possibly being TRBD1 (6 bases). The germline V gene has CDR1 LGHNA and CDR2 YNFKEQ. Trimming removed 1 base from V and 7 bases from J, with 16 bases in between. This CDR3 is built from 16 residues. CDR3 nucleotide sequence: TGTGCCAGCAGCCAAGGGACAGCGACGAGGGGTGAAAAACTGTTTTTT. It specifies CASSQGTATRGEKLFF.

The V and J genes are TRBV7-9 and TRBJ1-4; no reliable D call. Germline-derived CDR1 and CDR2 are SEHNR and FQNEAQ (reference sequence). The V and J ends lost 5 bases and 3 bases respectively, with 10 bases between them. The CDR3 spans 14 residues. The DNA of the CDR3 is TGTGCCAGCAGCCCCGCGGGTTCTAATGAAAAACTGTTTTTT. As protein: CASSPAGSNEKLFF. Together with reference TRBV7-9 and TRBJ1-4, the CDR3 gives the full variable domain: DTGVSQNPRHKITKRGQNVTFRCDPISEHNRLYWYRQTLGQGPEFLTYFQNEAQLEKSRLLSDRFSAERPKGSFSTLEIQRTEQGDSAMYLCASSPAGSNEKLFFGSGTQLSVL.

This sequence joins TRBV9 and TRBJ1-2; 7 positions match TRBD1. This CDR3 spans 18 amino acids. V shed 3 bases and J 5 bases; nucleotides not matched to a gene: 19. The germline V gene has CDR1 SGDLS and CDR2 YYNGEE. DNA of the CDR3: TGTGCCAGCAGCGCCGGAGACAGGGCCATTCTGGGCTATTATGGCTACACCTTC. Translation: CASSAGDRAILGYYGYTF.

The chain carries TRBV7-9 and TRBJ1-4, with unresolved D. The CDR3 spans 13 residues. The germline V and J ends were trimmed by 4 bases and 5 bases, with 8 bases remaining between them. Germline CDR1 and CDR2: SEHNR and FQNEAQ (reference sequence). CDR3 loop: CASSSRRNEKLFF. The CDR3 region has the DNA TGTGCCAGCAGCTCGCGGCGAAATGAAAAACTGTTTTTT.

This clonotype has ten or more counts. This chain links TRBV7-9 with TRBJ2-7, with 11 bases matching TRBD1. J was trimmed by 4 bases and V by 5 bases; bases with no gene match: 7. This CDR3 region has 15 residues. CDR1 and CDR2 (germline): SEHNR, FQNEAQ (reference sequence). CDR3 loop: CASSRGQGARYEQYF. The CDR3 nucleotides read TGTGCCAGCAGCCGAGGACAGGGGGCTCGTTACGAGCAGTACTTC.

For the CDR3, the DNA is TGTGCCAGCAGCCAAGGGGGCAGGGGTCATGGCTACACCTTC. This codes for CASSQGGRGHGYTF. This rearrangement joins TRBV3-1 to TRBJ1-2; D is perhaps TRBD1 (6 bases). Trimming took off 1 base at V and 6 bases at J, with 12 bases between the two ends. CDR3 length equals 14 residues. In germline, CDR1 is LGHDT, CDR2 YNNKEL (reference sequence).

The CDR3 DNA is TGTGCCAGCAGCCAAGAGCTGGTGGACCGGAGCTCCTACGAGCAGTACTTC. Translating it yields CASSQELVDRSSYEQYF. The chain employs TRBV4-2 and TRBJ2-7; no clear D. The V end was cut by 0 bases, the J end by 0 bases, with 15 bases between. Germline V gene lookup returns CDR1 LGHNA and CDR2 YNFKEQ. The CDR3 has 17 residues.

This clonotype was seen a handful of times. This sequence joins TRBV11-2 and TRBJ1-1, with D possibly being TRBD1 (6 bases). Germline assignment: CDR1 SGHAT and CDR2 FQNNGV. CDR3 length: 15 residues. The V gene lost 5 bases and the J gene lost 3 bases, with 16 bases spanning the gap. CDR3 in DNA: TGTGCCAGCAGCGCGCGTAAGGGGGATCACACTGAAGCTTTCTTT. Its protein product is CASSARKGDHTEAFF.

A few counts support this clonotype. V and J are TRBV2 and TRBJ2-7; TRBD2 agrees at 10 bases. CDR3 length: 15 residues. V lost 6 bases to trimming and J lost 0 bases; unmatched junction nucleotides: 5. Germline V gives CDR1 SNHLY, CDR2 FYNNEI. The CDR3 region is CASRGLASSSYEQYF. Written as DNA, the CDR3 is TGTGCCAGCAGGGGACTAGCGTCGTCCTCCTACGAGCAGTACTTC. Using reference TRBV2 and TRBJ2-7 for the parts outside the CDR3, the full variable domain is EPEVTQTPSHQVTQMGQEVILRCVPISNHLYFYWYRQILGQKVEFLVSFYNNEISEKSEIFDDQFSVERPDGSNFTLKIRSTKLEDSAMYFCASRGLASSSYEQYFGPGTRLTVT.

J is TRBJ1-1 and V is TRBV30; 8 nucleotides line up with TRBD1. Trimming at V came to 7 bases and at J to 1 base, leaving 17 bases not matched to a gene. The CDR3 is made up of 17 amino acids. From germline, CDR1 is GTSNPN and CDR2 SVGIG (reference sequence). This CDR3 reads CASGMVARGLGNTEAFF. The CDR3 coding sequence is TGTGCCTCAGGGATGGTGGCCAGGGGGCTAGGGAACACTGAAGCTTTCTTT.

This sequence joins TRBV11-2 and TRBJ2-2; 7 nucleotides match TRBD2. V gave up 2 bases and J gave up 2 bases; unmatched junction bases: 8. The germline CDR1 and CDR2 sequences are SGHAT and FQNNGV. The CDR3 has 17 amino acids. The CDR3 loop reads CASSLQVGGFNTGELFF. DNA of the CDR3: TGTGCCAGCAGCTTACAGGTGGGAGGGTTCAACACCGGGGAGCTGTTTTTT.

This clonotype came up a few times. V usage is TRBV7-9 and J usage is TRBJ2-3, with D unclear. Trimming removed 5 bases from V and 3 bases from J, with 15 bases in between. The CDR3 length is 15 residues. The germline V gene encodes CDR1 SEHNR and CDR2 FQNEAQ (reference sequence). The CDR3 nucleotides read TGTGCCAGCAGCCGAGCCCACTCCAGTACAGATACGCAGTATTTT. This codes for CASSRAHSSTDTQYF.

This clonotype was observed a handful of times. The chain joins TRBV28 to TRBJ2-5; D is possibly TRBD1 (6 bases). Trimming removed 6 bases from V and 5 bases from J, with 10 bases in between. The germline CDR1 and CDR2 sequences are MDHEN and SYDVKM. The CDR3 extends over 12 amino acids. CDR3 residues: CASRGQRETQYF. CDR3 bases: TGTGCCAGCAGAGGACAGAGGGAGACCCAGTACTTC.

The chain combines TRBV14 with TRBJ2-1; perhaps TRBD1 as D (6 bases). Trimming shortened V by 1 base and J by 9 bases, and 16 bases separated the two germline ends. Germline CDR1 reads SGHDN; CDR2 reads FVKESK. The CDR3 loop spans 15 amino acids. This chain's CDR3 is CASSQGQVRRSEQFF. The DNA of the CDR3 is TGTGCCAGCAGCCAAGGACAGGTACGTCGGAGTGAGCAGTTCTTC.

This clonotype was seen a few times. The chain links TRBV6-2 or TRBV6-3 to TRBJ2-5; either TRBD1 or TRBD2 may supply D (5 bases each). This CDR3 is 14 amino acids long. CDR1 and CDR2 (germline): MNHEY, SVGEGT. The V gene lost 2 bases and the J gene lost 0 bases, with 7 bases spanning the gap. CDR3 residues: CASSYTGHQETQYF. The CDR3 DNA is TGTGCCAGCAGTTACACGGGACACCAAGAGACCCAGTACTTC.

The CDR3 region has the DNA TGCGCCAGCAGCCAAGAGGGCAGGGGGAATTCACCCCTCCACTTT. Translation: CASSQEGRGNSPLHF. The chain employs TRBV4-3 and TRBJ1-6; 7 positions match TRBD1. CDR3 length equals 15 residues. Germline V gene data show CDR1 as LGHNA and CDR2 as YSLEER. V lost 0 bases to trimming and J lost 7 bases; unmatched junction nucleotides: 3.

The chain combines TRBV11-2 with TRBJ1-1, with 8 nucleotides matching TRBD1. The CDR3 runs 14 residues. Germline lookup yields CDR1 SGHAT and CDR2 FQNNGV. The junction had 8 bases not matched to a gene; V was cut back by 5 bases and J by 6 bases. The CDR3 reads CASSQVWTGSEAFF. CDR3 nucleotide sequence: TGTGCCAGCAGCCAAGTCTGGACAGGGTCTGAAGCTTTCTTT.

V gene TRBV6-2 or TRBV6-3 combines with J gene TRBJ2-5; 10 bases are shared with TRBD2. This CDR3 has 18 residues. Per the germline V gene, CDR1 is MNHEY and CDR2 is SVGEGT. Losses at the gene ends were 5 bases for V and 0 bases for J; bases not matched to a gene: 12. CDR3 loop: CASSSQGLAGDYQETQYF. The CDR3 nucleotides read TGTGCCAGCAGTAGCCAAGGGCTAGCGGGAGATTACCAAGAGACCCAGTACTTC.

The chain carries TRBV5-1 and TRBJ1-2; a possible D gene is TRBD1 (5 bases). The germline V gene has CDR1 SGHRS and CDR2 YFSETQ. The CDR3 spans 14 residues. The germline V and J ends were trimmed by 4 bases and 2 bases, with 12 bases remaining between them. The CDR3 reads CASSLTELNYGYTF. Written as DNA, the CDR3 is TGCGCCAGCAGCCTGACAGAACTCAACTATGGCTACACCTTC.

The chain has TRBV6-5 and TRBJ2-1, with TRBD1 matching 9 bases. V was clipped by 2 bases and J by 5 bases; unmatched bases: 4. CDR1 and CDR2 from the germline V gene are MNHEY and SVGAGI. The CDR3 sequence is 15 residues long. The CDR3 DNA is TGTGCCAGCAGTTACCCGGGACAGGGTCACAATGAGCAGTTCTTC. This codes for CASSYPGQGHNEQFF.

This clonotype was counted a few times. This chain uses TRBV7-9 with TRBJ1-2; unclear D gene. The V end was cut by 7 bases, the J end by 3 bases, with 6 bases between. Germline V CDR1 and CDR2: SEHNR, FQNEAQ (reference sequence). The CDR3 loop spans 11 amino acids. The CDR3 DNA reads as TGTGCCAGCACCCCGGACTATGGCTACACCTTC. The encoded protein is CASTPDYGYTF. The whole variable domain, filled in from reference TRBV7-9 and TRBJ1-2, reads DTGVSQNPRHKITKRGQNVTFRCDPISEHNRLYWYRQTLGQGPEFLTYFQNEAQLEKSRLLSDRFSAERPKGSFSTLEIQRTEQGDSAMYLCASTPDYGYTFGSGTRLTVV.

In its sample, this clonotype was seen a few times. The chain is built from TRBV12-3 or TRBV12-4 and TRBJ2-1, with unresolved D. Trimming pared 3 bases from V and 7 bases from J, leaving 7 bases between. The CDR3 totals 12 residues. The CDR3 sequence is CASSFSSNEQFF. The CDR3 region has the DNA TGTGCCAGCAGTTTCAGCTCTAATGAGCAGTTCTTC.

The chain combines TRBV12-3 or TRBV12-4 with TRBJ2-7; D is ambiguous. This CDR3 region has 14 residues. V was trimmed by 3 bases and J by 4 bases, leaving 13 bases between them. CDR3 region: CASSFVSGRYEQYF. CDR3 in DNA: TGTGCCAGCAGTTTTGTCTCAGGCCGGTACGAGCAGTACTTC.

The rearrangement links TRBV6-6 to TRBJ2-7; no firm D call. The CDR3 is made up of 13 amino acids. Germline values: CDR1 MNHNY, CDR2 SVGAGI (reference sequence). V was cut by 0 bases and J by 3 bases, with 6 bases left in between. The CDR3 sequence: CASSYSSYYEQYF. In DNA, the CDR3 is TGTGCCAGCAGTTACTCGAGTTACTACGAGCAGTACTTC.

This clonotype came up many times. J is TRBJ2-1 and V is TRBV24-1, with TRBD2 matching 9 bases. Germline V CDR1 and CDR2: KGHDR, SFDVKD. The CDR3 consists of 17 residues. J was trimmed by 4 bases and V by 6 bases; bases with no gene match: 12. CDR3 nucleotide sequence: TGTGCCACCAGTACACTTGGTGTAGCGGGAGAATACAATGAGCAGTTCTTC. Amino acid sequence: CATSTLGVAGEYNEQFF.

The V and J genes are TRBV11-2 and TRBJ2-7, with 9 bases lining up with TRBD1. Unmatched junction bases numbered 5, after V lost 0 bases and J lost 2 bases. The CDR3 totals 16 residues. Germline values: CDR1 SGHAT, CDR2 FQNNGV. CDR3 bases: TGTGCCAGCAGCTTAGATCTTGGGACAGGGACCTACGAGCAGTACTTC. This encodes CASSLDLGTGTYEQYF. Looking up the rest from reference TRBV11-2 and TRBJ2-7 gives the full variable domain: EAGVAQSPRYKIIEKRQSVAFWCNPISGHATLYWYQQILGQGPKLLIQFQNNGVVDDSQLPKDRFSAERLKGVDSTLKIQPAKLEDSAVYLCASSLDLGTGTYEQYFGPGTRLTVT.